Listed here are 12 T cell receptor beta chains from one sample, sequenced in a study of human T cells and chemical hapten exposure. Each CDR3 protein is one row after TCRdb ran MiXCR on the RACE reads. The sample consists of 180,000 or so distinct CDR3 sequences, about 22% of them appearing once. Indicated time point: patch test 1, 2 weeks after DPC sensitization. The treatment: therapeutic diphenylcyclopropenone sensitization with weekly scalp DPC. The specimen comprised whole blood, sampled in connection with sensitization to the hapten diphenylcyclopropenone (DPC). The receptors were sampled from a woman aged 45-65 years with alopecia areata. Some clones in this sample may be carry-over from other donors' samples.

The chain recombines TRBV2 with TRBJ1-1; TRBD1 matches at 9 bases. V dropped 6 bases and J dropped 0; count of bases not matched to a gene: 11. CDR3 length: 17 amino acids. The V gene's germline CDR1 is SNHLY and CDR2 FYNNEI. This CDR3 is CASSGPRDRVMNTEAFF. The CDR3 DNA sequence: TGTGCCAGCAGCGGACCACGGGACAGGGTCATGAACACTGAAGCTTTCTTT.

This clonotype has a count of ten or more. CDR3 loop: CASSLGNSPLHF. CDR3 in DNA: TGTGCCAGCAGTTTGGGTAATTCACCCCTCCACTTT. The V and J genes are TRBV28 and TRBJ1-6; no definite D call. This CDR3 comprises 12 residues. Trimming took off 3 bases at V and 6 bases at J, with 3 bases between the two ends. CDR1 and CDR2 from the germline V gene are MDHEN and SYDVKM.

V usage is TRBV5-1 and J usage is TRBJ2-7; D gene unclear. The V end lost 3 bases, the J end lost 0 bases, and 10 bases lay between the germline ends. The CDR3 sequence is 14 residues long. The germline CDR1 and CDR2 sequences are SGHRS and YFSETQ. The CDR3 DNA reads TGCGCCAGCAGCTCCAGCGCGAGCTCCTACGAGCAGTACTTC. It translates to CASSSSASSYEQYF.

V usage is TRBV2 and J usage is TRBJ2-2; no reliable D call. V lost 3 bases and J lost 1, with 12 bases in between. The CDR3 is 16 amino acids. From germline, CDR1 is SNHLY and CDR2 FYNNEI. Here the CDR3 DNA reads TGTGCCAGCAGTGAGTGGAGATCTTTGAACACCGGGGAGCTGTTTTTT. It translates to CASSEWRSLNTGELFF. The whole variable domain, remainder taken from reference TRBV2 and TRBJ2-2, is EPEVTQTPSHQVTQMGQEVILRCVPISNHLYFYWYRQILGQKVEFLVSFYNNEISEKSEIFDDQFSVERPDGSNFTLKIRSTKLEDSAMYFCASSEWRSLNTGELFFGEGSRLTVL.

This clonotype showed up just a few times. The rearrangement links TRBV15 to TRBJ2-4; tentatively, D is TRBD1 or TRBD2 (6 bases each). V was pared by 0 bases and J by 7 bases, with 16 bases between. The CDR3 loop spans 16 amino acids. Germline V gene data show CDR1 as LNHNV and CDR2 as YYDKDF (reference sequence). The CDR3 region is CATSRDERAGVNIQYF. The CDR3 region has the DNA TGTGCCACCAGCAGAGATGAGCGGGCAGGGGTGAACATTCAGTACTTC.

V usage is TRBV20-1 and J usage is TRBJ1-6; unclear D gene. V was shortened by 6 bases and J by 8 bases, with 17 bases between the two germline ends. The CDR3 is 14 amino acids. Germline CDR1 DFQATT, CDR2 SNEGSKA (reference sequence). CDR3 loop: CSASLRPEDSPLHF. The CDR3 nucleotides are TGCAGTGCCTCCCTCCGGCCCGAAGATTCACCCCTCCACTTT.

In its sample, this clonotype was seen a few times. CDR3 nucleotide sequence: TGTGCCAGTAGTATCGGGACAGGGGCTAACTATGGCTACACCTTC. Residues: CASSIGTGANYGYTF. V gene TRBV19 combines with J gene TRBJ1-2, with TRBD1 identical over 10 bases. The CDR3 totals 15 residues. Germline CDR1 and CDR2: LNHDA and SQIVND (reference sequence). V gave up 3 bases and J gave up 0 bases; unmatched junction bases: 1.

CDR3 residues: CSVASGTGTNVLTF. Written as DNA, the CDR3 is TGCAGCGTCGCTTCCGGGACAGGGACCAACGTCCTGACTTTC. The V and J genes are TRBV29-1 and TRBJ2-6; 9 bases are a match to TRBD1. J gave up 8 bases and V 6 bases, and 8 bases lay outside the gene matches. CDR1 is SQVTM, CDR2 ANQGSEA, per germline. The CDR3 runs to 14 residues.

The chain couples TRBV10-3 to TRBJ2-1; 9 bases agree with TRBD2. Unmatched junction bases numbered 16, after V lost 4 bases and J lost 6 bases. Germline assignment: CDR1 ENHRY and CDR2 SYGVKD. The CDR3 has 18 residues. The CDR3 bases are TGTGCCATCAGTGCCGCAAGCGGGGGGACGGGAGGATTCAATGAGCAGTTCTTC. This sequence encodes CAISAASGGTGGFNEQFF.

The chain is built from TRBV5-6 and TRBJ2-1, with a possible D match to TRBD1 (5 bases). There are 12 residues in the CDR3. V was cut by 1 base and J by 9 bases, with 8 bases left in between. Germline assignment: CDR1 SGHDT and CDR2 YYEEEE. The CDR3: CASSLTGSEQFF. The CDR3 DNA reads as TGTGCCAGCAGCTTGACAGGTAGTGAGCAGTTCTTC.

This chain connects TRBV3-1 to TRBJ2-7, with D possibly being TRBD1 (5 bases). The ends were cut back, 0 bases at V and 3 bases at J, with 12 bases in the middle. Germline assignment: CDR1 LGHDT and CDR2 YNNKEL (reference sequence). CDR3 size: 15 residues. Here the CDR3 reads CASSQDGQGFYEQYF. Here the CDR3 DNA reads TGTGCCAGCAGCCAAGATGGGCAGGGATTCTACGAGCAGTACTTC.

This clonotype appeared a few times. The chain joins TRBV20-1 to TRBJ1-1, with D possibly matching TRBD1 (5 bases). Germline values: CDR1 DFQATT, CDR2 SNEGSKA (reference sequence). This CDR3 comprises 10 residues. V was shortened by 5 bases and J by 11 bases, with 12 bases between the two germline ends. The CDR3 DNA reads TGCAGTGCTTCGACAGAGGCGGCTTTCTTT. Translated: CSASTEAAFF.